The rows below give T cell receptor beta chains drawn from one sample of a study of cytomegalovirus exposure and HLA in healthy donors. The data were produced by immunoSEQ multiplex PCR, yet TCRdb's version contains in-frame clones alone and is incomplete. In the table there are 100,000 to 150,000 clones, around 72% of which are singletons. The sample consisted of PBMCs. The origin of the receptors is a woman aged 50 to 60 in good health and CMV-seropositive. Both conserved end residues are trimmed from each CDR3. Not all rows give a size; the values are once, few, many and, for expanded clones, a class.

>TRBJ1-2|once|TRBV6-5
ASSYLTGFSGGYT
>TRBJ1-2|-|TRBV12-5
ASALTGANYGYT
>TRBJ1-6|-|TRBV5-1
ASSSPDRAGDYNSPLH
>TRBJ2-7|-|TRBV10-3
AARLAGDGEQY
>TRBJ2-7|-|TRBV4-1
ASSFRAVGVYEQY
>TRBJ1-2|-|TRBV6-6
ASSRREGGYT
>TRBJ2-6|few|TRBV4-3
ASSQPTGGDGANVLT
>TRBJ2-7|-|TRBV7-2
ASKLWGQGVYEQY
>TRBJ1-2|once|TRBV7-8
ASSPVGGAHYGYT
>TRBJ2-7|-|TRBV6-6
ASSSLDRGKNEQY
>TRBJ2-5|-|TRBV5-8
ASSLHRGGQETQY
>TRBJ1-3|few|TRBV7-2
ASRSYSSGNTIY
>TRBJ2-7|-|TRBV30
ALNRGYEQY
>TRBJ2-1|few|TRBV5-1
ASSLVQTSYNEQF
>TRBJ2-6|few|TRBV5-1
ASSLPLVASGANVLT